The entry below gives a single T cell receptor beta chain sequence along with its context. It has no known antigen specificity. Per-base qualities were not stored, and no clone one base away is much larger. This specimen belongs to a study of cytomegalovirus exposure and HLA in healthy donors (dated by TCRdb to 2016 to 2017). Turning to the overall study: An earlier analysis of roughly 570 of the donors reported 276 Gb of sequence data and 117 million unique TCR beta sequences obtained from about 200 million T cells. Alongside the repertoire data, information on donor age, sex, ethnicity and CMV serostatus was compiled. Approximately 300 gigabases of sequencing data and around 90 million unique TCR sequences made up an early release that covered some 640 HLA-typed donors. Roughly 5 DR-DQ haplotypes were treated as single units for association and clustering because of strong linkage in the cohort. The T cell repertoires of 670 or so subjects were profiled by immunosequencing and related to cytomegalovirus serostatus. Typing coverage differed by locus: A, B, C, DRB1 and DQB1 were typed in roughly 629-630 donors, DQA1 in 522, DPA1 in roughly 590, and DPB1 in around 440. The study was designed to test whether signatures of past pathogen exposure could be identified by cataloging public T cell receptors. The genetic ancestry cluster associated with self-reported Caucasian donors included approximately 85% of the 398 genotyped donors. Genome-wide SNP genotypes for about 65% of the roughly 670 donors were used in a later genetic analysis, which treated that subset as a discovery cohort. Among over 350 genotyped donors of the cohort, an average of 235,054 unique TCR beta nucleotide sequences were sequenced per donor, roughly a sixth of them non-productive. To study patterns of TCR occurrence, a later analysis re-analyzed previously published TCR beta repertoires from under 750 donors and added high-resolution HLA genotyping. To decide whether each TCR beta V gene segment behaved as functional or pseudogenic, an earlier analysis of 587 of the donors relied on high-throughput TCR beta sequencing. HLA typing included class I and class II loci at four-digit resolution. Every repertoire in the discovery cohort had been generated on one and the same sequencing platform. Along with the roughly 710-subject first cohort, a separate validation cohort of over a hundred different subjects was used. In the later analysis, no new phenotypic data were used to find candidate immune exposures; instead, reliance was placed on TCR beta sequences and their occurrence across donors. To predict cytomegalovirus infection status, the study brought together high-throughput TCR immunosequencing, statistical association of individual TCRs with disease status, and machine learning.

The cohort comprised some 700 healthy bone marrow donors. Cohort members were all nominally healthy when sampled, although unrecorded immune exposures were likely present. The donor tested CMV seropositive and was one of the 289 seropositive cohort members. Every donor gave a peripheral blood sample, and the peripheral blood mononuclear cells from that sample were used for TCR beta sequencing. Genomic DNA was extracted from the blood cell samples with the Qiagen DNeasy Blood Extraction Kit. On the study overall, not on this receptor specifically: Presence/absence analyses assumed roughly uniform sequencing depth across donors, an assumption that may not hold. In a later analysis, the rate of TCR association differed among HLA loci, with DRB1 alleles having the most associated TCRs and HLA-C alleles having the fewest. In a later analysis, several top co-occurrence clusters were reported to appear linked to parvovirus B19, influenza, CMV and Epstein-Barr virus. Because the 87-base-pair reads could not distinguish some IMGT-functional V segments, including TRBV6-2 and TRBV6-3, those segments were excluded. The authors suggested that the approach could potentially be extended to other disease states and immunological phenotypes. CMV serostatus was the only immune exposure information available for the cohort. When HLA alleles, especially DR and DQ, strongly co-occurred, TCR associations were difficult to assign to individual alleles. In this cohort, only TCR beta chains were sequenced, and detectable features were limited by the absence of alpha or paired-chain data. Linkage disequilibrium might explain the correlated functional status among segregating V segments, but an unknown experimental factor could not be ruled out. Because counts were too low, seventeen rarely observed V segments, including chromosome 9 orphons, were left out of the earlier analysis of approximately 580 of the donors. While some public TCRs were present in many individuals, most TCR sequences turned up only very rarely across donors. Most CMV-associated TCR beta chains appeared to be HLA-restricted in a later analysis, and the HLA associations seemed to be driven largely by CMV exposure. An earlier analysis of approximately 540 of the donors showed that most TCR beta V segments appeared in productive rearrangements either about 87% or about 30% of the time, which broadly matched IMGT annotations. An association between a missense DCLRE1C variant and V-gene and J-gene trimming of TCR beta chains was found in a later genetic analysis and replicated in an independent cohort. Specific HLA alleles were associated with some 15,000 TCR beta sequences at a false discovery rate of 0.05 in a later analysis. Three of the identified cytomegalovirus-associated TCR beta chains were confirmed in vitro to be specific for cytomegalovirus antigens. The classifier was reported to diagnose cytomegalovirus status with high specificity and sensitivity in both the original cohort and the validation cohort. The sequencing pipeline was judged likely to have produced a cluster of highly shared sequence variants as a technical artifact. Compared with the roughly 670-donor mean, donors in an Asian-associated ancestry cluster had fewer N-insertions in productive TCRs, according to a later genetic analysis. In the study, 164 TCR beta chains were listed as associated with cytomegalovirus. A further reported finding was that TCR beta sequences accurately predicted the HLA-A and HLA-B alleles for most subjects in the first cohort. Because HLA typing was missing for some donors at each locus, association tests included only the typed subset. A later analysis found that HLA-associated TCR beta chains were more clonally expanded and had lower generation probabilities than equally common non-associated chains.

Its CDR3 holds 14 amino acids, cysteine through phenylalanine. Of the read, only the CDR3 DNA is kept; its 42 bases are in frame from base 1. The germline V gene yields SGHAT for CDR1 and FQNNGV for CDR2. At the junction V is shortened by 5 bases and J by 4 bases, with 14 bases in between. The library relied on the immunoSEQ multiplex PCR assay. The multiplex PCR relied on a mix of 60 forward primers for TCR Vbeta segments and 13 reverse primers for TCR Jbeta segments. The CDR3 region of rearranged TCR beta genes was amplified from genomic DNA by a multiplex PCR assay. The Illumina HiSeq System was used to sequence the amplified TCR beta libraries as 87-base-pair reads. Turning to the authors' computational methods: Across the roughly 600 repertoires, a later analysis counted 60 million to 90 million unique TCR beta chains, around 11 million of which were shared by at least two donors. Raw reads were error-corrected and collapsed into unique sequences with a nearest-neighbor algorithm that merged closely related sequences to remove PCR and sequencing errors. To assign V, D and J gene segments, CDR3 sequences were aligned to IMGT reference sequences. For a sequence to be retained, at least a six-nucleotide match to both a V gene segment and a J gene segment was required. A rearrangement was called productive if the CDR3 had no stop codons and remained in frame with V and J, and every other rearrangement was called non-productive. CDR3 was defined according to IMGT convention as the region running from the second conserved V-encoded cysteine to the conserved J-encoded phenylalanine. Sequences without an unambiguous match to a single V gene segment were excluded from the earlier analysis of several hundred of the donors. In an earlier analysis of almost 600 of the donors, a V segment was called functional when productive rearrangements were above 56.7%, and segregating when the standard deviation between donors exceeded 5%. A statistical classification framework was built for diagnosing cytomegalovirus status from the catalog of TCR beta chain sequences. In a later analysis, TCR nucleotide sequences were compared against IMGT/GENE-DB human TR gene sequences so that V and J genes could be assigned. In a later analysis, CDR3 sequences and most-parsimonious VDJ recombination scenarios were assigned using the TCRdist pipeline. A later analysis defined each TCR beta chain by its CDR3 amino acid sequence plus V-gene family, and excluded reads lacking a unique V-gene family. A later analysis removed 450 to 600 highly shared, low-generation-probability nucleotide sequences to deal with suspected cross-contamination and a sequencing artifact. In a later analysis, a clonal expansion index was calculated for each public chain from normalized within-repertoire ranks of inferred template counts. A later analysis computed generation probabilities with a VDJ recombination model fitted to out-of-frame rearrangements, and checked the results against IGoR. A later analysis scored TCR-TCR, TCR-HLA and TCR-CMV co-occurrence with hypergeometric tests, applying a repertoire-size bias correction to TCR pairs. To estimate false discovery rates, a later analysis permuted the HLA or CMV assignments 20 times. In a later analysis, co-occurring TCRs were grouped using DBSCAN, with TCRdist sequence similarity added in when clustering inside HLA-allele-positive subsets. For co-occurrence clustering, repertoires with fewer than 30,000 or more than 120,000 public chains were excluded, along with 4 to 6 repertoires with anomalous nucleotide sharing. Drawn from immuneACCESS, this table holds only the in-frame rearrangements with V and J called that TCRdb kept. Clones are partly lost; checked studies trace under half to an unresolved V gene and leave the rest unexplained. V and J calls and clone size come straight from that table; D and trimming were deduced from the DNA. The sample records around 110,000 clones, 75% of which are singletons. In total, the top ten clones hold around 2.7% of the sample.

The sequencing sample was made of PBMCs. The sequence is built from TRBV11-2 and TRBJ1-2, and TRBD1 may be the D gene, going by 6 matching bases. The clonotype originates from a male donor in good health and CMV-seropositive. The CDR3 region has the sequence CASSPRTALYGYTF. The nucleotide sequence is TGTGCCAGCAGCCCAAGGACAGCTCTCTATGGCTACACCTTC.